This TCR beta chain stems from a study of radiotherapy plus CTLA-4 blockade in lung cancer. Overall study context: Among all patients, around 18% showed objective responses, while about 30% had disease control. Findings and limits, study-wide: Strongest reported response predictors: early blood clone changes and post-radiation interferon-beta.

This clone was seen once. Its antigen is currently unknown. The assay was immunoSEQ multiplex PCR, and TCRdb's table has in-frame clones only and misses some. Of around 44,000 clones in the sample, 75% to 90% were seen once. The length of the CDR3 is 19 residues. The germline CDR1 and CDR2 sequences are SGHTA and FQGNSA. V was pared by 1 base and J by 4 bases, with 18 bases of the junction left unmatched. This clonotype was obtained from a human donor with non-small cell lung cancer that progressed on radiotherapy plus ipilimumab. Some clones in this sample may be carry-over from other donors' samples. Source: peripheral blood, taken from a patient treated with radiotherapy plus ipilimumab. The rearrangement links TRBV7-2 to TRBJ2-5; 7 positions agree with TRBD2. The CDR3 coding sequence is TGTGCCAGCAGCTTAGGGCTGCGGGAGCTTTCTATCGTTGGAGAGACCCAGTACTTC. It codes for CASSLGLRELSIVGETQYF. Full variable domain (rest looked up from reference TRBV7-2 and TRBJ2-5): GAGVSQSPSNKVTEKGKDVELRCDPISGHTALYWYRQSLGQGLEFLIYFQGNSAPDKSGLPSDRFSAERTGGSVSTLTIQRTQQEDSAVYLCASSLGLRELSIVGETQYFGPGTRLLVL.